This TCR beta chain stems from a study of T cells in Graves' hyperthyroidism and ophthalmopathy. V was pared by 1 base and J by 7 bases, with 4 bases of the junction left unmatched. The CDR3 extends over 14 amino acids. The germline gives CDR1 MNHNS, CDR2 SASEGT. Active moderate-to-severe ophthalmopathy, Clinical Activity Score at least 3, NOSPECS at least 4, under 3 months' duration. This clonotype has just a few counts. Its specificity is unknown. RNA transcripts were the template for amplifying TCR beta CDR3 regions. During a first-round RT-PCR of the TCR CDR3, the HTBI primer set was used. TCRdb passed the multiplex PCR reads through MiXCR, listing each CDR3 protein once. The profile shows about 530,000 distinct CDR3 sequences, 17% of them singletons. Study-level results: Blood also contained most expanded thyroid clonotypes above 0.001.

The clonotype originates from a woman under 30 with Graves' ophthalmopathy. Input material: blood. The V gene is TRBV6-1, the J gene TRBJ2-1, with 7 bases fitting TRBD1. CDR3 DNA sequence: TGTGCCAGCAGTGAAGTGACAGGGAGAAATGAGCAGTTCTTC. It yields the protein CASSEVTGRNEQFF.